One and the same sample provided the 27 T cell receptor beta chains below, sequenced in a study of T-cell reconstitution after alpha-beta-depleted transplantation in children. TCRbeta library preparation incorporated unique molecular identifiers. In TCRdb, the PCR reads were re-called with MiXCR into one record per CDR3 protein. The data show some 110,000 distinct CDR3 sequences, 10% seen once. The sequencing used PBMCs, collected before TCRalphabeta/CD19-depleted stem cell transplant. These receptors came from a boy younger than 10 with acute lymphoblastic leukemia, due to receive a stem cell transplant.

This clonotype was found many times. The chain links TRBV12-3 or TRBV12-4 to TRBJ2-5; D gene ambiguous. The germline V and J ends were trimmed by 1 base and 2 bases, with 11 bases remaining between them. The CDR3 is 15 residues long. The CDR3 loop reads CASSLGQPRQETQYF. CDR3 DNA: TGTGCCAGCAGTTTAGGGCAGCCTCGACAAGAGACCCAGTACTTC.

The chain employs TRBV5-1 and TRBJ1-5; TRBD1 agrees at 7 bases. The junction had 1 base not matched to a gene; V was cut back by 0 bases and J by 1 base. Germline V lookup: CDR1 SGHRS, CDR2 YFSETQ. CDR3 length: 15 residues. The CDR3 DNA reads TGCGCCAGCAGCTTGGGGGACAGCAGCAATCAGCCCCAGCATTTT. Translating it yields CASSLGDSSNQPQHF.

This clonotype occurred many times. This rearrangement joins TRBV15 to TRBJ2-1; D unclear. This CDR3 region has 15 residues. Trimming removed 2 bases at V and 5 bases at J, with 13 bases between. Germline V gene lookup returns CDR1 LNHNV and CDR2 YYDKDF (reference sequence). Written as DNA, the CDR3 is TGTGCCACCAGCAGAAGACTTAGAGCTCACAATGAGCAGTTCTTC. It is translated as CATSRRLRAHNEQFF. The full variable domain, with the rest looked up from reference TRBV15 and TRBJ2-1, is DAMVIQNPRYQVTQFGKPVTLSCSQTLNHNVMYWYQQKSSQAPKLLFHYYDKDFNNEADTPDNFQSRRPNTSFCFLDIRSPGLGDTAMYLCATSRRLRAHNEQFFGPGTRLTVL.

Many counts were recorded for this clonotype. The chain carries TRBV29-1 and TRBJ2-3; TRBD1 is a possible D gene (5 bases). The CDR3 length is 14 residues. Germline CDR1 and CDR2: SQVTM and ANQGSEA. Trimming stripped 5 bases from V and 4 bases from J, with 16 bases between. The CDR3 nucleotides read TGCAGCGTTTTCGTTCCAGGGAAGGCAGATACGCAGTATTTT. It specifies CSVFVPGKADTQYF.

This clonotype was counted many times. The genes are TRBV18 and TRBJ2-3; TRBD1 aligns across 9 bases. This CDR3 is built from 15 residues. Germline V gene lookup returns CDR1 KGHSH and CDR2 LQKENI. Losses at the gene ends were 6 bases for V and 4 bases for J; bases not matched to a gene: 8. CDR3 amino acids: CASSAGQGHADTQYF. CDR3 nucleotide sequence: TGTGCCAGCTCCGCGGGACAGGGTCACGCAGATACGCAGTATTTT.

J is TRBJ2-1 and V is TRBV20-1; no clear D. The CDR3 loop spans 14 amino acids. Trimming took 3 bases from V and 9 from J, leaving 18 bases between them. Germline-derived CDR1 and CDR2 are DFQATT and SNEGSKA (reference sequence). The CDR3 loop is CSASTWAEGREQFF. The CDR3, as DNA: TGCAGTGCTAGCACGTGGGCCGAAGGGCGTGAGCAGTTCTTC.

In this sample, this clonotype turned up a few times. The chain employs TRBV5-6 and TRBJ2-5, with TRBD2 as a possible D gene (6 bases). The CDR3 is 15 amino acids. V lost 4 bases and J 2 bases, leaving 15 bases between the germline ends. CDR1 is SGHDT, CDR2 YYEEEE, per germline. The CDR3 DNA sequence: TGTGCCAGCAGCACCCCGGTCGGGAGTCAAGAGACCCAGTACTTC. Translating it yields CASSTPVGSQETQYF.

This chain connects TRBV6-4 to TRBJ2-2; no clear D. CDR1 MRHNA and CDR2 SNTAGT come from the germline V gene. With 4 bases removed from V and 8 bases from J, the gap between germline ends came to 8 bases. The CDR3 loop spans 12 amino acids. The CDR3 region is CASSAVDGELFF. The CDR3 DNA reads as TGTGCCAGCAGTGCCGTAGATGGGGAGCTGTTTTTT.

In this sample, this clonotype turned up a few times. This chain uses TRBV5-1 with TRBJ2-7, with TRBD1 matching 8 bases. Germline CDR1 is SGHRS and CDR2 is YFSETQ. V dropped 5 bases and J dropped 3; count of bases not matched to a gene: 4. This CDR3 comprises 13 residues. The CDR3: CASRRGQGYEQYF. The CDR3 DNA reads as TGCGCCAGCAGAAGAGGACAGGGCTACGAGCAGTACTTC.

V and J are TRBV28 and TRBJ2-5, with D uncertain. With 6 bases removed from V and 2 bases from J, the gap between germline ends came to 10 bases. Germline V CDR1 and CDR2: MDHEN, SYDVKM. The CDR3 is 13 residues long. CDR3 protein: CASRRPPQETQYF. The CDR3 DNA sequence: TGTGCCAGCAGGAGGCCCCCACAAGAGACCCAGTACTTC.

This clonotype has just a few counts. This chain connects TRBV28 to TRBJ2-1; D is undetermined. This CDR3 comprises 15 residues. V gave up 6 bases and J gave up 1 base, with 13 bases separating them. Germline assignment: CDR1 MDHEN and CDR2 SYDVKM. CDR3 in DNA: TGTGCCAGCAGCCGCCCCGGGTCTTCCTACAATGAGCAGTTCTTC. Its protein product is CASSRPGSSYNEQFF.

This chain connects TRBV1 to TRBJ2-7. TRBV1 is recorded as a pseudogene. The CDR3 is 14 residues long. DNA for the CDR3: TGTACCAGCAGCAAAGACAACGGTCCCTACGAGCAGTACTTC. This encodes CTSSKDNGPYEQYF.

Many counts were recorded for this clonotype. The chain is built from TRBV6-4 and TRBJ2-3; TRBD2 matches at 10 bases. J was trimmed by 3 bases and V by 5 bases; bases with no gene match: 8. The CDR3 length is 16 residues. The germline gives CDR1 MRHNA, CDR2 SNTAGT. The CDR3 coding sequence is TGTGCCAGCAGTTCTCTAGCGGGAGTTCGAACAGATACGCAGTATTTT. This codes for CASSSLAGVRTDTQYF.

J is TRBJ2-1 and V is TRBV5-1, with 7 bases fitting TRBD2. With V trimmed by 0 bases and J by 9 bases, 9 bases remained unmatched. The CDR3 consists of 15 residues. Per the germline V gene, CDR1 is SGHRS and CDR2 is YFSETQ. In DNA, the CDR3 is TGCGCCAGCAGCTTGGCCGGGGGGTCCACAGGTGAGCAGTTCTTC. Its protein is CASSLAGGSTGEQFF.

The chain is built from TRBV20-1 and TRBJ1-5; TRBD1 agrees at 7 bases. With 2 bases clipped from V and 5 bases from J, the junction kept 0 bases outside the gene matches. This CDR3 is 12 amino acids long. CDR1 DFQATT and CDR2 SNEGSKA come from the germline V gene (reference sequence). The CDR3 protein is CSARTGDQPQHF. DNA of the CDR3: TGCAGTGCTAGAACAGGGGATCAGCCCCAGCATTTT.

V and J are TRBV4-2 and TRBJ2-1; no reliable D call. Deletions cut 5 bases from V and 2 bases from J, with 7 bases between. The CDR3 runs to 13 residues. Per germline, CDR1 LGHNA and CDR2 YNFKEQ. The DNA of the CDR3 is TGTGCCAGCAGCGACGCGACCTACAATGAGCAGTTCTTC. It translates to CASSDATYNEQFF.

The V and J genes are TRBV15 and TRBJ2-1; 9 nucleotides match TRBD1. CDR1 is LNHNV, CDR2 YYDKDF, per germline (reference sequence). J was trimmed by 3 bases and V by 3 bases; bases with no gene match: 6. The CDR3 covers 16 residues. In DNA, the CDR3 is TGTGCCACCAGCAGCCTTAGGACAGGGGACTACAATGAGCAGTTCTTC. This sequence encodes CATSSLRTGDYNEQFF.

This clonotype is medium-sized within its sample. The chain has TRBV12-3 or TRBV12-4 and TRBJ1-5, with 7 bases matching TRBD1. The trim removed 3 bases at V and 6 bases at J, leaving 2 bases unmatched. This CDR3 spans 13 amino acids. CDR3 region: CASSLEGAQPQHF. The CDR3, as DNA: TGTGCCAGCAGTTTGGAGGGGGCTCAGCCCCAGCATTTT.

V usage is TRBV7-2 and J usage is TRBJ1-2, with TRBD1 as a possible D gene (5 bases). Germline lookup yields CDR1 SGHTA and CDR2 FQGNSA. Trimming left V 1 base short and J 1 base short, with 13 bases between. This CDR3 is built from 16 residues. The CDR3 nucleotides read TGTGCCAGCAGCTTAGGTGGGCACAGGAGTAACTATGGCTACACCTTC. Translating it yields CASSLGGHRSNYGYTF.

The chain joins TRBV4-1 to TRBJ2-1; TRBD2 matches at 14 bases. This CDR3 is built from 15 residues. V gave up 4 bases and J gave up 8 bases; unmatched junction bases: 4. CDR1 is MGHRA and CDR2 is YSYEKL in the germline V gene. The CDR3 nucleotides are TGCGCCAGCAGCCGAGGGGGACTAGCGGGAGATGAGCAGTTCTTC. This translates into CASSRGGLAGDEQFF.

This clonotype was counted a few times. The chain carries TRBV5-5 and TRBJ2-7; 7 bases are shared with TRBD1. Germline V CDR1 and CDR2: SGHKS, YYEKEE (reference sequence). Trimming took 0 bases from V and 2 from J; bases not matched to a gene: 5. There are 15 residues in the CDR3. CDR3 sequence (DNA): TGTGCCAGCAGCTTGGCCGGACAGGAGACCTACGAGCAGTACTTC. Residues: CASSLAGQETYEQYF.

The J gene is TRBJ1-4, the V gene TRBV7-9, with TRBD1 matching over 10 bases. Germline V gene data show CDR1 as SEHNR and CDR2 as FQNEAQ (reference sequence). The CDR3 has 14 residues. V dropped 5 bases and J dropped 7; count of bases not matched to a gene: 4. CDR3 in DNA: TGTGCCAGCAGCGCCGGGACAGGGGTTGAAAAACTGTTTTTT. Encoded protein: CASSAGTGVEKLFF.

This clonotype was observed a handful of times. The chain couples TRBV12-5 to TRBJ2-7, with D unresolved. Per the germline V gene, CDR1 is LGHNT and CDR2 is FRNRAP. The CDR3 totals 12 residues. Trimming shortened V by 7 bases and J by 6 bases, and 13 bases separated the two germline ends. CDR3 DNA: TGTGCTAGTGCCTTAGAAGTGGGCGAGCAGTACTTC. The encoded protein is CASALEVGEQYF.

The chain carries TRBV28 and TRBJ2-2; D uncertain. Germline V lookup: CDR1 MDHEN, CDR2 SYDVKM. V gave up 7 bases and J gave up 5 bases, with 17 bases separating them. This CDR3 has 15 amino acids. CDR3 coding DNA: TGTGCCAGCAAGGACGGTGCACTGGGTACCGGGGAGCTGTTTTTT. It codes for CASKDGALGTGELFF.

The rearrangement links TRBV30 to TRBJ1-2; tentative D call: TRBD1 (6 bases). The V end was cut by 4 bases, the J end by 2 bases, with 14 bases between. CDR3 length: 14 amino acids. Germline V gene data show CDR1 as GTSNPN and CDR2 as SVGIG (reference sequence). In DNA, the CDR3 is TGTGCCTGGACCCCAGGGGTTGGGAACTATGGCTACACCTTC. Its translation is CAWTPGVGNYGYTF.

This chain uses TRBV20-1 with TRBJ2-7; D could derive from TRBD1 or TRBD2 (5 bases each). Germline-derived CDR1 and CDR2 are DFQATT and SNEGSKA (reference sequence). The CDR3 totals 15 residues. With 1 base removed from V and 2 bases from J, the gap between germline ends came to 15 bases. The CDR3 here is CSARVPRDPAYEQYF. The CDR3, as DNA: TGCAGTGCTAGAGTTCCCAGGGACCCCGCCTACGAGCAGTACTTC.

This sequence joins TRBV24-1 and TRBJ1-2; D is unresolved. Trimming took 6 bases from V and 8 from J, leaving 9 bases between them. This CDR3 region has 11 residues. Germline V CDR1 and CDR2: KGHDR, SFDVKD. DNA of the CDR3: TGTGCCACCAGTTTTTCTTACGGCTACACCTTC. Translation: CATSFSYGYTF.